These 20 T cell receptor beta chains came from one sample sequenced in a study of T-cell reconstitution after alpha-beta-depleted transplantation in children. Unique molecular identifiers were used to barcode this TCRbeta library. In TCRdb, the PCR reads were re-called with MiXCR into one record per CDR3 protein. The sample includes 450,000 to 700,000 distinct CDR3 sequences, 27% of them seen just once. This material consisted of PBMCs, taken before TCRalphabeta/CD19-depleted stem cell transplant. The receptors were sampled from a boy under two years old with Wiskott-Aldrich syndrome, due to receive a stem cell transplant.

This clonotype appeared a few times. The CDR3 region is CASSLGVGQDTQYF. DNA of the CDR3: TGCGCCAGCAGCTTGGGGGTCGGGCAAGATACGCAGTATTTT. The chain uses TRBV5-1 and TRBJ2-3; D unclear. The CDR3 loop spans 14 amino acids. Germline values: CDR1 SGHRS, CDR2 YFSETQ. Trimming shortened V by 0 bases and J by 5 bases, and 10 bases separated the two germline ends.

The table lists this clonotype with a few counts. The rearrangement links TRBV5-1 to TRBJ2-1; no clear D gene. The germline gives CDR1 SGHRS, CDR2 YFSETQ. The CDR3 loop spans 14 amino acids. V was shortened by 6 bases and J by 5 bases, with 15 bases between the two germline ends. The CDR3 sequence is CASTLDGFDNEQFF. In nucleotides, the CDR3 is TGCGCCAGCACCTTAGACGGATTCGACAATGAGCAGTTCTTC.

This clonotype was seen a few times. The chain joins TRBV29-1 to TRBJ1-2, with TRBD1 identical over 7 bases. Germline CDR1 SQVTM, CDR2 ANQGSEA. J gave up 2 bases and V 6 bases, and 9 bases lay outside the gene matches. The CDR3 covers 14 residues. CDR3 sequence reads: CSVLGTERNYGYTF. CDR3 sequence (DNA): TGCAGCGTGTTAGGGACAGAGAGAAACTATGGCTACACCTTC.

The chain has TRBV20-1 and TRBJ1-5, with D maybe TRBD1 (5 bases). V was pared by 1 base and J by 0 bases, with 7 bases between. Germline V CDR1 and CDR2: DFQATT, SNEGSKA (reference sequence). This CDR3 is 14 amino acids long. As DNA, the CDR3 is TGCAGTGCTAGAGCAGGGAATAGCAATCAGCCCCAGCATTTT. Protein product: CSARAGNSNQPQHF.

J is TRBJ2-2 and V is TRBV4-1; D possibly corresponds to TRBD2 (6 bases). This CDR3 spans 15 amino acids. V lost 2 bases, J lost 2 bases, and 9 bases lay in between. Germline loops: CDR1 MGHRA, CDR2 YSYEKL. The CDR3 loop reads CASSQKGLNTGELFF. In DNA form, the CDR3 reads TGCGCCAGCAGCCAAAAGGGACTTAACACCGGGGAGCTGTTTTTT.

This clonotype was found a few times. CDR3: CASSLWGGGPVSEQFF. The CDR3 DNA reads TGTGCCAGCAGTTTATGGGGGGGAGGGCCAGTAAGTGAGCAGTTCTTC. This chain uses TRBV27 with TRBJ2-1, with 7 bases lining up with TRBD2. The CDR3 runs to 16 residues. With V trimmed by 1 base and J by 9 bases, 12 bases remained unmatched. Germline V CDR1 and CDR2: MNHEY, SMNVEV (reference sequence).

The rearrangement joins TRBV28 to TRBJ2-7; 12 nucleotides match TRBD2. The CDR3 has 15 residues. Per the germline V gene, CDR1 is MDHEN and CDR2 is SYDVKM. V lost 5 bases to trimming and J lost 7 bases; unmatched junction nucleotides: 9. CDR3 region: CASSPSSGRVWEQYF. In DNA form, the CDR3 reads TGTGCCAGCAGTCCCTCTAGCGGGAGGGTTTGGGAGCAGTACTTC.

This clonotype was seen a handful of times. The rearrangement joins TRBV10-3 to TRBJ2-2; 11 bases fit TRBD2. This CDR3 region has 14 residues. Per the germline V gene, CDR1 is ENHRY and CDR2 is SYGVKD. The junction had 0 bases not matched to a gene; V was cut back by 4 bases and J by 5 bases. The CDR3, as DNA: TGTGCCATCAGTGGGACTAGCGGGACCGGGGAGCTGTTTTTT. Protein: CAISGTSGTGELFF.

The CDR3 DNA reads as TGTGCCAGCAGTTCGACAGGCACAATCTATGGCTACACCTTC. Its protein product is CASSSTGTIYGYTF. The V gene is TRBV6-5, the J gene TRBJ1-2, with D possibly TRBD1 on 6 matching bases. The germline V gene encodes CDR1 MNHEY and CDR2 SVGAGI. Trimming took 4 bases from V and 4 from J, leaving 13 bases between them. The CDR3 runs to 14 residues.

This clonotype was picked up a small number of times. One junction end disagrees with the germline gene, perhaps due to a read error. The chain is built from TRBV5-1 and TRBJ2-1, with D tentatively TRBD2 (5 bases). Germline CDR1 SGHRS, CDR2 YFSETQ. This CDR3 has 11 residues. For the CDR3, the DNA is TGCGCCAGCAGCTTGGAAGGACTTATTCTCTTC. As protein: CASSLEGLILF.

In its sample, this clonotype was seen a few times. The rearrangement uses TRBV5-1 and TRBJ2-1, with 7 bases matching TRBD2. The CDR3 is 15 residues long. V gave up 5 bases and J gave up 5 bases; unmatched junction bases: 10. Germline V gene data show CDR1 as SGHRS and CDR2 as YFSETQ. CDR3 sequence reads: CASRKLAPANNEQFF. CDR3 coding DNA: TGCGCCAGCAGGAAACTAGCGCCTGCCAACAATGAGCAGTTCTTC. Full variable domain (rest looked up from reference TRBV5-1 and TRBJ2-1): KAGVTQTPRYLIKTRGQQVTLSCSPISGHRSVSWYQQTPGQGLQFLFEYFSETQRNKGNFPGRFSGRQFSNSRSEMNVSTLELGDSALYLCASRKLAPANNEQFFGPGTRLTVL.

This clonotype was detected only a few times. The chain joins TRBV7-2 to TRBJ2-5; possibly TRBD2 for D (6 bases). The CDR3 covers 17 residues. CDR1 is SGHTA, CDR2 FQGNSA, per germline. V was clipped by 3 bases and J by 2 bases, with 19 bases between them. The CDR3 DNA sequence: TGTGCCAGCAGCTTCGCTCTCACACCGGGAGAACAAGAGACCCAGTACTTC. Its translation: CASSFALTPGEQETQYF.

The genes are TRBV7-2 and TRBJ2-7; 9 positions agree with TRBD2. The CDR3 contains 14 residues. In germline, CDR1 is SGHTA, CDR2 FQGNSA. The V gene end was trimmed by 5 bases and the J gene end by 2 bases; junction bases not matched to a gene: 4. In nucleotides, the CDR3 is TGTGCCAGCAGCGGTAGCGGGAGCGCCTACGAGCAGTACTTC. Residues: CASSGSGSAYEQYF.

The chain couples TRBV7-8 to TRBJ2-4; 11 nucleotides align to TRBD2. The CDR3 is 14 residues long. The germline gives CDR1 SGHVS, CDR2 FQNEAQ. V trimming: 5 bases; J trimming: 6 bases; junction bases outside the gene matches: 3. The CDR3 sequence: CASSPGTSGNIQYF. CDR3 bases: TGTGCCAGCAGCCCAGGGACTAGCGGAAACATTCAGTACTTC.

This clonotype was seen many times. The chain employs TRBV12-3 or TRBV12-4 and TRBJ2-1; 7 nucleotides match TRBD1. The CDR3 runs to 15 residues. The junction had 3 bases not matched to a gene; V was cut back by 3 bases and J by 1 base. The CDR3 loop reads CASSFPGGSYNEQFF. DNA for the CDR3: TGTGCCAGCAGTTTCCCAGGGGGATCCTACAATGAGCAGTTCTTC.

This clonotype was seen a few times. This chain joins TRBV5-1 and TRBJ2-1; 7 positions agree with TRBD2. With 0 bases clipped from V and 3 bases from J, the junction kept 3 bases outside the gene matches. CDR1 and CDR2 from the germline V gene are SGHRS and YFSETQ. The CDR3 covers 15 residues. CDR3 amino acids: CASSLVVAGYNEQFF. Here the CDR3 DNA reads TGCGCCAGCAGCTTGGTAGTAGCGGGCTACAATGAGCAGTTCTTC.

This clonotype has just a few counts. V usage is TRBV5-1 and J usage is TRBJ1-1, with D perhaps TRBD1 (5 bases). CDR1 and CDR2 (germline): SGHRS, YFSETQ. The CDR3 extends over 14 amino acids. Trimming stripped 1 base from V and 4 bases from J, with 11 bases between. CDR3 DNA sequence: TGCGCCAGCAGCTTGCAAGGGGTGAGCACTGAAGCTTTCTTT. Translated: CASSLQGVSTEAFF.

V is TRBV2 and J is TRBJ2-5, with 10 bases identical to TRBD2. Germline V gives CDR1 SNHLY, CDR2 FYNNEI. V shed 4 bases, J shed 1 base, and the junction held 3 bases outside the gene matches. The CDR3 is 15 amino acids. The CDR3 here is CASSVGLASQETQYF. The CDR3 DNA reads TGTGCCAGCAGTGTGGGACTAGCGTCCCAAGAGACCCAGTACTTC.

The rearrangement links TRBV27 to TRBJ2-2; 11 bases are a match to TRBD1. The V and J ends lost 1 base and 6 bases, in that order; junction bases with no gene match: 1. The CDR3 contains 15 residues. Looked up from germline, CDR1 is MNHEY and CDR2 is SMNVEV (reference sequence). The CDR3 nucleotides are TGTGCCAGCAGTTTATTGGGACAGGGGGCCGGGGAGCTGTTTTTT. It is translated as CASSLLGQGAGELFF.

This clonotype was seen only a few times. J is TRBJ2-1 and V is TRBV18; unclear D gene. The germline V gene has CDR1 KGHSH and CDR2 LQKENI. The CDR3 extends over 12 amino acids. With 1 base removed from V and 8 bases from J, the gap between germline ends came to 6 bases. In DNA form, the CDR3 reads TGTGCCAGCTCACCACAGGTATATGAGCAGTTCTTC. Translated, it gives CASSPQVYEQFF.